A selection of T cell receptor beta chains follows, all from one sample in a study of blood T cell repertoires in COVID-19. Using immunoSEQ multiplex PCR, the repertoire was profiled, and TCRdb retains in-frame clones only, with some absent. The table shows tens of thousands of clones, with about 86% occurring only once. Input material: peripheral blood. Every receptor here comes from a human donor in a cohort sampled during active COVID-19. Both conserved end residues are part of each CDR3. A D gene is named only where the DNA matches it firmly. Not every row has a clone size; where given, it reads once, few, many or a size class.

d_gene	abundance	v_gene	j_gene	CDR3aa	CDR3nt
NA	NA	TRBV19	TRBJ2-2	CASSGRGTGELFF	TGTGCCAGTAGCGGGAGAGGTACCGGGGAGCTGTTTTTT
NA	NA	TRBV9	TRBJ2-3	CASSDTIADSTDTQYF	TGTGCCAGCAGCGATACTATAGCGGATAGCACAGATACGCAGTATTTT
TRBD1	NA	TRBV18	TRBJ2-7	CASSATGPSYEQYF	TGTGCCAGCTCAGCGACAGGGCCCTCCTACGAGCAGTACTTC
NA	NA	TRBV19	TRBJ2-7	CASSIGSYEQYF	TGTGCCAGTAGTATCGGTTCCTACGAGCAGTACTTC
NA	few	TRBV28	TRBJ2-7	CASSLWGREEQYF	TGTGCCAGCAGTTTATGGGGGCGCGAAGAGCAGTACTTC
NA	NA	TRBV15	TRBJ2-2	CATSMGGNTGELFF	TGTGCCACCAGCATGGGAGGGAACACCGGGGAGCTGTTTTTT
NA	NA	TRBV4-2	TRBJ1-1	CASSPYDSGAEAFF	TGTGCCAGCAGCCCCTATGACAGCGGGGCTGAAGCTTTCTTT
NA	NA	TRBV3-1/TRBV3-2	TRBJ2-5	CASTPTHFAQETQYF	TGTGCCAGCACCCCGACTCACTTCGCACAAGAGACCCAGTACTTC
NA	NA	TRBV5-6	TRBJ1-1	CASSSVHTNTEAFF	TGTGCCAGCAGCTCGGTGCATACCAACACTGAAGCTTTCTTT
TRBD1	once	TRBV4-3	TRBJ2-7	CASSQGTGTPNEQYF	TGCGCCAGCAGCCAGGGGACAGGTACCCCCAACGAGCAGTACTTC
NA	NA	TRBV5-4	TRBJ2-3	CATQLGRGSELGDTQYF	TGTGCCACCCAACTGGGGAGGGGGAGCGAATTAGGAGATACGCAGTATTTT
TRBD1	NA	TRBV30	TRBJ1-1	CACRGRNTEAFF	TGTGCCTGCAGGGGGCGGAACACTGAAGCTTTCTTT
TRBD2	NA	TRBV6-2/TRBV6-3	TRBJ2-1	CASSLSGTRPNEQFF	TGTGCCAGCAGTCTATCCGGGACTAGGCCCAATGAGCAGTTCTTC
NA	NA	TRBV24-1	TRBJ2-1	CATSDVRGEQFF	TGTGCCACCAGTGATGTTAGGGGTGAGCAGTTCTTC
TRBD1	NA	TRBV6-5	TRBJ1-5	CASSRDRVSNQPQHF	TGTGCCAGCAGCCGCGACAGGGTGAGCAATCAGCCCCAGCATTTT
NA	NA	TRBV7-2	TRBJ2-7	CASSLDAGYTYEQYF	TGTGCCAGCAGCTTAGACGCGGGGTATACCTACGAGCAGTACTTC
NA	NA	TRBV11-2	TRBJ2-7	CASSLRRNSSYEQYF	TGTGCCAGCAGCTTGAGACGGAACAGCTCCTACGAGCAGTACTTC
NA	NA	TRBV9	TRBJ1-4	CASSVVGGKGEKLFF	TGTGCCAGCAGCGTCGTAGGGGGTAAGGGGGAAAAACTGTTTTTT
NA	NA	TRBV7-2	TRBJ1-2	CASSSITLRGYTF	TGTGCCAGCAGCTCAATAACTCTGCGGGGCTACACCTTC
TRBD1	NA	TRBV27	TRBJ1-1	CASSLFRTGNTEAFF	TGTGCCAGCAGTTTATTCCGGACAGGGAACACTGAAGCTTTCTTT
TRBD1	NA	TRBV13	TRBJ1-4	CASSQGQGWKLFF	TGTGCCAGCAGCCAAGGACAGGGGTGGAAACTGTTTTTT
NA	NA	TRBV19	TRBJ1-2	CASSLWAQGNYGYTF	TGTGCCAGTAGTCTTTGGGCACAGGGAAACTATGGCTACACCTTC
NA	medium-sized	TRBV3-1/TRBV3-2	TRBJ2-7	CASSQNRAGRPYEQYF	TGTGCCAGCAGCCAAAATAGGGCGGGGCGTCCCTACGAGCAGTACTTC
NA	NA	TRBV7-2	TRBJ1-2	CASSATVNYGYTF	TGTGCCAGCAGCGCGACAGTAAACTATGGCTACACCTTC
NA	NA	TRBV3-1/TRBV3-2	TRBJ2-7	CASTPSGDSSYEQYF	TGTGCCAGCACCCCTTCGGGGGATAGCTCCTACGAGCAGTACTTC
NA	NA	TRBV27	TRBJ2-5	CASSLFEKGETQYF	TGTGCCAGCAGTTTATTTGAGAAGGGGGAGACCCAGTACTTC
NA	NA	TRBV18	TRBJ1-2	CASSPEQDYGYTF	TGTGCCAGCTCACCGGAACAGGACTATGGCTACACCTTC
NA	NA	TRBV2	TRBJ1-3	CASQGIEDTIYF	TGTGCCTCCCAAGGCATCGAGGACACCATATATTTT
NA	NA	TRBV6-6	TRBJ2-7	CASSPGGQPTHEQYF	TGTGCCAGCAGCCCGGGGGGACAACCCACCCACGAGCAGTACTTC
TRBD1	NA	TRBV9	TRBJ2-1	CASTKTGTRNEQFF	TGTGCCAGCACCAAGACAGGGACAAGAAATGAGCAGTTCTTC
NA	NA	TRBV2	TRBJ1-1	CASSVIRVNTEAFF	TGTGCCAGCAGCGTGATCAGGGTGAACACTGAAGCTTTCTTT
TRBD1	NA	TRBV5-1	TRBJ1-1	CASSLGTGMNTEAFF	TGCGCCAGCAGCTTAGGGACAGGTATGAACACTGAAGCTTTCTTT
NA	NA	TRBV3-1/TRBV3-2	TRBJ1-1	CASSQDSGGNTEAFF	TGTGCCAGCAGCCAAGACTCCGGGGGGAACACTGAAGCTTTCTTT
NA	NA	TRBV19	TRBJ1-1	CASSIGFGVGEAFF	TGTGCCAGTAGTATAGGATTCGGCGTCGGGGAAGCTTTCTTT
NA	NA	TRBV6-2/TRBV6-3	TRBJ1-2	CASSATGDYGYTF	TGTGCCAGCAGCGCCACAGGAGACTATGGCTACACCTTC
NA	NA	TRBV4-3	TRBJ1-2	CASSQDGQIGYTF	TGCGCCAGCAGCCAAGATGGGCAAATTGGCTACACCTTC
NA	NA	TRBV13	TRBJ1-2	CASSDPQGRGYTF	TGTGCCAGCAGCGACCCCCAGGGGAGAGGCTACACCTTC
TRBD1	few	TRBV7-9	TRBJ2-7	CASSTPGQGYEQYF	TGTGCCAGCAGCACTCCGGGACAGGGTTACGAGCAGTACTTC
NA	NA	TRBV5-6	TRBJ2-3	CASSLGTETDTQYF	TGTGCCAGCAGCTTGGGGACAGAAACAGATACGCAGTATTTT